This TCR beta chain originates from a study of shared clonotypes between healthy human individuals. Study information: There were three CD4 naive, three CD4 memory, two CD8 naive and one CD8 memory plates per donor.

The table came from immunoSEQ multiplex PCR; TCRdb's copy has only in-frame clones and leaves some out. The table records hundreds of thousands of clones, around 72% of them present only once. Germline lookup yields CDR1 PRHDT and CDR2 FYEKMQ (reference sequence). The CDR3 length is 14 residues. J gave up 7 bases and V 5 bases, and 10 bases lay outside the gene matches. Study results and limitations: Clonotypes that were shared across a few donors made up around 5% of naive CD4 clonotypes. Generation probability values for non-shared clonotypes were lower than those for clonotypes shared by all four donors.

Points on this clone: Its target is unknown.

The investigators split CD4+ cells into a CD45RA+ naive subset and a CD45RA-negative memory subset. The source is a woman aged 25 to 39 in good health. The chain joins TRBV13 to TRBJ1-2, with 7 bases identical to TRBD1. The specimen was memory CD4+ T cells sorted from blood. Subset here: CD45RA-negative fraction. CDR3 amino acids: CASSPFRQGGGYTF. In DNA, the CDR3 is TGTGCCAGCAGCCCATTCCGACAGGGAGGTGGCTACACCTTC.